One and the same sample provided the 24 T cell receptor beta chains below, sequenced in a study of identical twins. MiXCR, applied by TCRdb to the 5' RACE reads, yields one record per CDR3 protein. The repertoire has some 760,000 distinct CDR3 sequences, approximately 18% of them found once; the top ten carry approximately 14%. This same sample was also part of a study on T cells expressing NK-cell markers.

The sample comprised PBMCs. The origin of the receptors is a woman under 30 in good health.

V is TRBV6-1 and J is TRBJ2-1, with TRBD2 matching 8 bases. The CDR3 is 15 residues long. J was trimmed by 3 bases and V by 5 bases; bases with no gene match: 6. Germline values: CDR1 MNHNS, CDR2 SASEGT. Written as DNA, the CDR3 is TGTGCCAGCAGTCCGCAGCGGGGGATCTACAATGAGCAGTTCTTC. As protein: CASSPQRGIYNEQFF.

V gene TRBV7-9 combines with J gene TRBJ1-5; D uncertain. The CDR3 is 17 residues long. Trimming pared 1 base from V and 2 bases from J, leaving 15 bases between. CDR1 and CDR2 from the germline V gene are SEHNR and FQNEAQ (reference sequence). CDR3 residues: CASSLEAGVSGNQPQHF. CDR3 nucleotide sequence: TGTGCCAGCAGCTTAGAGGCTGGGGTTTCGGGCAATCAGCCCCAGCATTTT.

In regard to this clonotype: At one end, the junction sequence differs from germline, possibly due to a read error. The chain carries TRBV7-9 and TRBJ2-1; 10 nucleotides line up with TRBD2. This CDR3 region has 15 residues. Germline lookup yields CDR1 SEHNR and CDR2 FQNEAQ (reference sequence). CDR3 in amino acids: CASRLAGGPRDEQFF. DNA for the CDR3: TGTGCCAGCAGGTTAGCGGGGGGCCCGAGGGATGAGCAGTTCTTC.

This sequence joins TRBV3-1 and TRBJ2-7, with 9 bases lining up with TRBD2. The length of the CDR3 is 18 residues. After removal of 2 bases from V and 5 bases from J, the junction contained 16 bases not matched to a gene. Germline assignment: CDR1 LGHDT and CDR2 YNNKEL (reference sequence). The CDR3 nucleotides read TGTGCCAGCAGCCAAAGGAGTGCGGGGGGGCCTCTTCTCCACGAGCAGTACTTC. Protein product: CASSQRSAGGPLLHEQYF.

The genes are TRBV27 and TRBJ2-2, with 9 bases fitting TRBD2. V gave up 2 bases and J gave up 4 bases; unmatched junction bases: 5. CDR3 length: 16 amino acids. The germline CDR1 and CDR2 sequences are MNHEY and SMNVEV (reference sequence). CDR3 in amino acids: CASSLGLAGITGELFF. Here the CDR3 DNA reads TGTGCCAGCAGTTTAGGTCTAGCGGGGATCACCGGGGAGCTGTTTTTT.

The chain has TRBV6-2 or TRBV6-3 and TRBJ2-7, with 8 positions matching TRBD2. Trimming at V came to 7 bases and at J to 2 bases, leaving 7 bases not matched to a gene. CDR1 is MNHEY and CDR2 is SVGEGT in the germline V gene. This CDR3 spans 14 amino acids. For the CDR3, the DNA is TGTGCCAGCATAAGGGTAGCGGGGACCTACGAGCAGTACTTC. Its protein is CASIRVAGTYEQYF.

This clonotype has just a few counts. The chain employs TRBV30 and TRBJ2-1; D possibly uses TRBD1 or TRBD2 (5 bases each). CDR3 length equals 18 residues. Trimming took off 2 bases at V and 1 base at J, with 21 bases between the two ends. Per the germline V gene, CDR1 is GTSNPN and CDR2 is SVGIG (reference sequence). CDR3 coding DNA: TGTGCCTGGAGTACTGTTTACGGGCTTGAGGGGTCCTACAATGAGCAGTTCTTC. This sequence encodes CAWSTVYGLEGSYNEQFF.

This clonotype was picked up a small number of times. This chain uses TRBV6-5 with TRBJ2-1; 15 nucleotides agree with TRBD2. J lost 9 bases, V lost 2 bases, and 14 bases had no gene match. CDR1 is MNHEY, CDR2 SVGAGI, per germline. The CDR3 consists of 19 residues. Here the CDR3 DNA reads TGTGCCAGCAGTTACCGAATCGGGACTAGCGGGAGGAGGGGTGGTGAGCAGTTCTTC. Encoded protein: CASSYRIGTSGRRGGEQFF.

This chain joins TRBV24-1 and TRBJ2-7; 10 bases map to TRBD1. The CDR3 is 16 residues long. Germline V gene data show CDR1 as KGHDR and CDR2 as SFDVKD. Losses at the gene ends were 8 bases for V and 1 base for J; bases not matched to a gene: 10. CDR3 sequence: CATTFRDRGCSYEQYF. The DNA of the CDR3 is TGTGCCACCACCTTCAGGGACAGGGGCTGTTCCTACGAGCAGTACTTC.

There are many counts of this clonotype. J is TRBJ2-1 and V is TRBV5-1; D call uncertain. This CDR3 region has 13 residues. Trimming stripped 0 bases from V and 3 bases from J, with 4 bases between. From germline, CDR1 is SGHRS and CDR2 YFSETQ. The CDR3 sequence: CASSLGFYNEQFF. In nucleotides, the CDR3 is TGCGCCAGCAGCTTGGGCTTCTACAATGAGCAGTTCTTC.

The chain recombines TRBV20-1 with TRBJ2-1; 11 bases line up with TRBD2. The trim removed 7 bases at V and 8 bases at J, leaving 13 bases unmatched. The CDR3 totals 15 residues. Looked up from germline, CDR1 is DFQATT and CDR2 is SNEGSKA (reference sequence). Here the CDR3 reads CSGLAGRGLTHEQFF. In DNA form, the CDR3 reads TGCAGTGGACTAGCGGGAAGGGGTCTCACGCATGAGCAGTTCTTC.

This clonotype occurred a few times. V gene TRBV12-3 or TRBV12-4 combines with J gene TRBJ2-5; 9 positions match TRBD2. This CDR3 comprises 15 residues. Trimming at V came to 6 bases and at J to 9 bases, leaving 14 bases not matched to a gene. The CDR3 sequence: CASSPSGVPNGAQYF. DNA for the CDR3: TGTGCCAGCAGCCCTAGCGGGGTACCGAATGGGGCCCAGTACTTC.

CDR3 sequence (DNA): TGTGCCAGCAGTTCCGGGGCGGGCGGGTACAATGAGCAGTTCTTC. Its protein product is CASSSGAGGYNEQFF. V and J are TRBV27 and TRBJ2-1, with D perhaps matching TRBD1 or TRBD2 (5 bases each). The germline V gene has CDR1 MNHEY and CDR2 SMNVEV (reference sequence). This CDR3 spans 15 amino acids. The V gene lost 4 bases and the J gene lost 4 bases, with 14 bases spanning the gap.

In its sample, this clonotype was seen a few times. CDR3 nucleotide sequence: TGTGCCAGCAGCCAACTAGCGGGGGACACCGGGGAGCTGTTTTTT. It specifies CASSQLAGDTGELFF. The gene calls are TRBV3-1 and TRBJ2-2, with 10 positions matching TRBD2. This CDR3 spans 15 amino acids. Germline V gene data show CDR1 as LGHDT and CDR2 as YNNKEL (reference sequence). With 2 bases clipped from V and 3 bases from J, the junction kept 0 bases outside the gene matches.

The V call is TRBV29-1, the J call TRBJ2-5; D not certain. The CDR3 runs 10 residues. Germline loops: CDR1 SQVTM, CDR2 ANQGSEA. V lost 4 bases, J lost 5 bases, and 5 bases lay in between. In nucleotides, the CDR3 is TGCAGCGTTGGTGGGGAGACCCAGTACTTC. Translating gives CSVGGETQYF.

This clonotype has more than one count but fewer than ten. The chain carries TRBV29-1 and TRBJ2-3; TRBD1 is a possible D gene (6 bases). Trimming took 4 bases from V and 4 from J, leaving 18 bases between them. CDR1 is SQVTM and CDR2 is ANQGSEA in the germline V gene. This CDR3 is built from 15 residues. The CDR3: CSVGGAAGAADTQYF. The DNA for the CDR3 is TGCAGCGTTGGTGGGGCCGCAGGGGCGGCAGATACGCAGTATTTT.

J is TRBJ2-5 and V is TRBV7-9; possibly TRBD2 for D (6 bases). Trimming shortened V by 6 bases and J by 0 bases, and 14 bases separated the two germline ends. Germline CDR1 and CDR2: SEHNR and FQNEAQ (reference sequence). This CDR3 spans 15 amino acids. The CDR3 DNA reads as TGTGCCAGCAGTCCCGGGACTGACTACCAAGAGACCCAGTACTTC. Encoded protein: CASSPGTDYQETQYF.

This chain joins TRBV14 and TRBJ2-7; D gene uncertain. The CDR3 runs to 15 residues. Germline values: CDR1 SGHDN, CDR2 FVKESK. V was trimmed by 1 base and J by 5 bases, leaving 15 bases between them. CDR3 in amino acids: CASSQVGSWLDEQYF. CDR3 in DNA: TGTGCCAGCAGCCAAGTCGGTAGTTGGCTCGACGAGCAGTACTTC.

This rearrangement joins TRBV6-5 to TRBJ1-2, with TRBD1 matching over 9 bases. Looked up from germline, CDR1 is MNHEY and CDR2 is SVGAGI. The CDR3 is 11 amino acids. CDR3 nucleotide sequence: TGTGGGACAGGGGCCAACTATGGCTACACCTTC. Its translation is CGTGANYGYTF.

This clonotype has more than one count but fewer than ten. J is TRBJ2-7 and V is TRBV6-1; 7 bases align to TRBD2. The CDR3 length is 13 residues. V was clipped by 7 bases and J by 2 bases; unmatched bases: 5. The germline CDR1 and CDR2 sequences are MNHNS and SASEGT. The CDR3: CASKRAGPYEQYF. The CDR3 DNA reads TGTGCCAGCAAGCGAGCGGGACCCTACGAGCAGTACTTC.

This clonotype was detected a few times. The chain has TRBV7-2 and TRBJ2-3; 10 nucleotides line up with TRBD1. The germline V gene has CDR1 SGHTA and CDR2 FQGNSA. This CDR3 is 12 amino acids long. Losses at the gene ends were 4 bases for V and 8 bases for J; bases not matched to a gene: 0. In DNA, the CDR3 is TGTGCCAGCAGCTGGGACAGGGGTACGCAGTATTTT. Its translation: CASSWDRGTQYF. Filled out from reference TRBV7-2 and TRBJ2-3, the complete variable domain reads GAGVSQSPSNKVTEKGKDVELRCDPISGHTALYWYRQSLGQGLEFLIYFQGNSAPDKSGLPSDRFSAERTGGSVSTLTIQRTQQEDSAVYLCASSWDRGTQYFGPGTRLTVL.

This clonotype was picked up a small number of times. The rearrangement uses TRBV6-1 and TRBJ2-1; a weak D match, TRBD2 (5 bases). From germline, CDR1 is MNHNS and CDR2 SASEGT. The V gene lost 6 bases and the J gene lost 5 bases, with 14 bases spanning the gap. The CDR3 runs 14 residues. The CDR3 sequence is CASRVGDGDNEQFF. The DNA of the CDR3 is TGTGCCAGCAGGGTGGGAGACGGAGACAATGAGCAGTTCTTC.

This clonotype was found a few times. J is TRBJ2-6 and V is TRBV9; TRBD1 or TRBD2 may be the D gene (5 bases each). This CDR3 region has 17 residues. Per the germline V gene, CDR1 is SGDLS and CDR2 is YYNGEE. V shed 2 bases and J shed 0 bases, with 12 bases lying between them. The CDR3 DNA reads as TGTGCCAGCAGCGTTCGAGGGGAAAACTCTGGGGCCAACGTCCTGACTTTC. As protein: CASSVRGENSGANVLTF.

This clonotype was seen a few times. This chain connects TRBV12-5 to TRBJ2-1; D is unresolved. Trimming cost V 4 bases and J 12 bases, with 19 bases left between them. The V gene's germline CDR1 is LGHNT and CDR2 FRNRAP. This CDR3 region has 14 residues. The CDR3 nucleotides read TGTGCTAGTGGTTCCCGCTTAGTAGAAGCCTTGCAGTTCTTC. Its translation: CASGSRLVEALQFF.